The rows below give T cell receptor beta chains drawn from one sample of a study of cytomegalovirus exposure and HLA in healthy donors. Sequencing was performed with immunoSEQ multiplex PCR; in TCRdb, only in-frame clones are kept and a portion is missing. This table has 180,000 or so clones, about 77% appearing once. Sequenced material: PBMCs. The origin of the receptors is a female donor in good health and CMV-seronegative. The CDR3 runs from the conserved cysteine through the conserved F or W. The D gene is left open where the match is weak. Clone size, where shown, is once, few, many, or a class for clones that have expanded.

v_call	j_call	d_call	clone_size	cdr3_aa	cdr3_nt
TRBV7-3	TRBJ1-2	-	few	CASSEDGYTF	TGTGCCAGCAGCGAGGATGGCTACACCTTC
TRBV5-6	TRBJ1-1	-	-	CASSLVLRNTEAFF	TGTGCCAGCAGCTTGGTACTCCGGAACACTGAAGCTTTCTTT
TRBV5-1	TRBJ1-4	-	-	CASSLSRGKNEKLFF	TGCGCCAGCAGCTTGTCTAGGGGAAAAAATGAAAAACTGTTTTTT
TRBV7-2	TRBJ2-7	TRBD1	-	CASSSVIKGAFYEQYF	TGTGCCAGCAGCTCAGTAATTAAGGGGGCTTTCTACGAGCAGTACTTC
TRBV7-9	TRBJ2-1	TRBD2	few	CASSRLAGDLSSYNEQFF	TGTGCCAGCAGCCGACTAGCGGGAGACCTTAGCTCCTACAATGAGCAGTTCTTC
TRBV4-3	TRBJ2-1	TRBD2	-	CASSPGTSGRAYEQFF	TGCGCCAGCAGCCCCGGGACTAGCGGGAGGGCCTATGAGCAGTTCTTC
TRBV5-1	TRBJ2-5	TRBD1	-	CASSPQGAVGETQYF	TGCGCCAGCAGCCCACAGGGGGCAGTGGGGGAGACCCAGTACTTC
TRBV5-4	TRBJ2-7	-	-	CASSLRVLAEGSSEQYF	TGTGCCAGCAGCTTGCGGGTATTAGCGGAAGGAAGCAGCGAGCAGTACTTC
TRBV5-6	TRBJ2-7	-	-	CASSPGLNEQYF	TGTGCCAGCAGCCCGGGACTCAACGAGCAGTACTTC
TRBV28	TRBJ2-7	-	-	CASSRRGSSYEQYF	TGTGCCAGCAGCCGTCGGGGGAGCTCCTACGAGCAGTACTTC
TRBV6-6	TRBJ1-2	-	-	CASSSFVEWGYTF	TGTGCCAGCAGTTCCTTCGTGGAGTGGGGCTACACCTTC
TRBV11-3	TRBJ2-1	TRBD1	-	CASSRQGTYNEQFF	TGTGCCAGCAGCCGACAGGGCACCTACAATGAGCAGTTCTTC
TRBV27	TRBJ2-1	-	few	CASSFRGGLSYNEQFF	TGTGCCAGCAGTTTTCGCGGGGGCCTCTCCTACAATGAGCAGTTCTTC
TRBV7-9	TRBJ2-7	TRBD1	once	CASSLPGQLTYEQYF	TGTGCCAGCAGCTTACCGGGACAGCTGACCTACGAGCAGTACTTC
TRBV19	TRBJ1-1	-	-	CASSITPGHLGGTEAFF	TGTGCCAGTAGTATAACTCCGGGACACCTAGGTGGGACTGAAGCTTTCTTT
TRBV7-3	TRBJ2-3	TRBD2	-	CASSIISGTSGPSTDTQYF	TGTGCCAGCAGCATTATATCCGGGACTAGCGGCCCTAGCACAGATACGCAGTATTTT